This TCR beta chain was identified during a study of CD8+ T cells in alopecia areata. cDNA prepared by RNA extraction and subsequent reverse transcription served as the template for sequencing. The protocol was immunoSEQ multiplex PCR, while the TCRdb copy is restricted to in-frame clones and leaves out a portion. The sample includes some 150,000 clones, about 70% seen only once; the top ten take about an eighth. The CDR3 runs 12 residues. The V gene's germline CDR1 is SQVTM and CDR2 ANQGSEA. The trim removed 6 bases at V and 3 bases at J, leaving 5 bases unmatched. This TCR derives from a human donor with alopecia areata. The starting material was CD8+ T cells sorted from blood, obtained at week 0. The chain employs TRBV29-1 and TRBJ2-7; 7 nucleotides align to TRBD1. The CDR3 bases are TGCAGCGTGATGGGACAGAACTACGAGCAGTACTTC. It codes for CSVMGQNYEQYF.